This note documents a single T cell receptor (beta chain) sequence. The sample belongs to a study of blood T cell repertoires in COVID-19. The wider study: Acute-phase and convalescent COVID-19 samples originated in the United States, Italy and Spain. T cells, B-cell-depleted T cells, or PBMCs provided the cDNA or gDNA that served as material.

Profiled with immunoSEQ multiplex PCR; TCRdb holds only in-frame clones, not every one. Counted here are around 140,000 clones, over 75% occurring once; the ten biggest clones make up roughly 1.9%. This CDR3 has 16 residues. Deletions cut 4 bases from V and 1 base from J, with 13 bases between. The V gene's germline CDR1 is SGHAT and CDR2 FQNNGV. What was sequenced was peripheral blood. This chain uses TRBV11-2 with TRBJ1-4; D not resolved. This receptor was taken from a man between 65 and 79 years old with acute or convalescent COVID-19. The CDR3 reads CASSYGQSRTNEKLFF. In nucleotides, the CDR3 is TGTGCCAGCAGCTACGGTCAAAGTAGAACTAATGAAAAACTGTTTTTT.